The rows below give T cell receptor beta chains drawn from one sample of a study of blood T cells in healthy people across ages. MiXCR was run by TCRdb on the 5' RACE reads, yielding one entry per CDR3 protein. The table has about a million distinct CDR3 sequences, roughly two fifths seen once. Sequenced input: blood. The receptors were gathered from a man younger than 35 in good health. The conserved cysteine and the conserved F or W are not part of the CDR3 here.

v_call	j_call	cdr3_aa
TRBV11-2	TRBJ1-5	ASSLVTGRNQPQH
TRBV4-3	TRBJ1-1	ASSQATGSQAF
TRBV2	TRBJ1-4	ASSEINEKLF
TRBV4-3	TRBJ2-1	ASNSLAGSGDEQF
TRBV20-1	TRBJ1-5	SASGERHRGQPQH
TRBV20-1	TRBJ2-1	SARPHRGGSYNEQF
TRBV4-2	TRBJ2-3	ASSQDWRDSAPNTQY
TRBV12-3/TRBV12-4	TRBJ1-1	ASRSLGQNTEAF
TRBV24-1	TRBJ2-5	ATSDPINNEQY
TRBV2	TRBJ1-2	ASSADVGGYT
TRBV7-6	TRBJ2-1	ASSLAGSGIYNERF
TRBV2	TRBJ1-1	ASSETGVPEAF
TRBV11-3	TRBJ2-7	ASSLDQQFYNEQY
TRBV6-2/TRBV6-3	TRBJ2-2	ASSYFKRPITGELF
TRBV7-9	TRBJ2-3	ASSVTTSTDTQY
TRBV20-1	TRBJ1-4	SARVEGTATNEKLF
TRBV2	TRBJ2-1	ARGGPSSYNEQF
TRBV20-1	TRBJ2-3	SALPGQGRRRDTQY
TRBV7-3	TRBJ1-2	ASTPLVVDYGYT
TRBV5-5	TRBJ1-4	ASSRQVVGEKLF
TRBV29-1	TRBJ1-2	SVYGTGTANYGYT
TRBV20-1	TRBJ1-6	SAGTVNSPLH
TRBV5-6	TRBJ2-3	ASTWGLTSTDTQY
TRBV11-2	TRBJ1-1	ASRRLDGMNTEAF
TRBV5-5	TRBJ2-1	ASSLRGPSSYNEQF
TRBV20-1	TRBJ1-5	SARVMSGGKGNQPQH
TRBV20-1	TRBJ1-2	SARELDRGRNGYT
TRBV4-3	TRBJ2-7	ASSQRAKTNNEQY
TRBV7-2	TRBJ2-1	ASSLEAGGHEQF
TRBV7-2	TRBJ2-3	ASSLAASTDTQY
TRBV11-2	TRBJ2-6	ASSRTGSSGANVLT
TRBV19	TRBJ2-5	ASAGSQETQY
TRBV9	TRBJ2-6	ASSVDLSISALSGANVLT
TRBV5-6	TRBJ1-2	ASSNASPGRVANYGYT
TRBV25-1	TRBJ1-1	ANPRGQHTGAF
TRBV7-9	TRBJ2-7	ASSNLAIGSPPYEQY
TRBV6-2/TRBV6-3	TRBJ1-4	ASSYSGDANEKLF
TRBV20-1	TRBJ2-1	SARDLDIDHNEQF
TRBV7-2	NA	ASILAIGEQY
TRBV29-1	TRBJ2-3	SSGAPQDTQY
TRBV2	TRBJ2-5	ASSGQGMEETQY
TRBV4-3	TRBJ2-1	ASSQDLVDFRYNEQF
TRBV12-3/TRBV12-4	TRBJ2-7	ASSFSSGNHEQY
TRBV4-1	TRBJ2-3	ASSPPAGLDTQY
TRBV4-3	TRBJ1-4	ASSQGRLGEKLF
TRBV20-1	TRBJ2-3	SALTTTDTQY
TRBV12-3/TRBV12-4	TRBJ1-2	ASSQGRNGYT
TRBV4-2	TRBJ1-2	ASSQDLVRGAGYT
TRBV20-1	TRBJ2-1	SARLAGGLYEQF
TRBV20-1	TRBJ2-5	SASLATIYNEQY
TRBV12-3/TRBV12-4	TRBJ1-4	ASSLDRTTNEKLF
TRBV12-3/TRBV12-4	TRBJ1-1	ASSFRLRNTEAF
TRBV9	TRBJ1-1	ASSAPNTEAF